The 14 T cell receptor beta chains reported below all come from one sample, sequenced in a study of blood T cell repertoires in COVID-19 (TCRdb year 2020). Library generation was performed with the immunoSEQ multiplex PCR assay. TCRdb provides this immuneACCESS table in a form limited to in-frame rearrangements. Some clones are lacking; in checked studies, under half of them reflect an unresolved V gene, and why the rest are absent is not known. The sample data list approximately 150,000 clones, and about 89% of these were observed just once. Roughly 37% of the sample is held by the ten biggest clonotypes. The sequenced sample was peripheral blood. The receptors shown here come from a man aged 50 or older who had recovered from COVID-19.

CDR3 in amino acids: CASAGRVADTQYF. The CDR3 nucleotides are TGTGCCAGTGCGGGTCGGGTGGCAGATACGCAGTATTTT. V and J are TRBV6-5 and TRBJ2-3; D perhaps matches TRBD2 (5 bases). The germline gives CDR1 MNHEY, CDR2 SVGAGI. V was clipped by 9 bases and J by 4 bases, with 14 bases between them. The CDR3 consists of 13 residues.

The rearrangement joins TRBV11-3 to TRBJ1-2, with D hard to call. V lost 0 bases, J lost 2 bases, and 16 bases lay in between. CDR3 length equals 17 residues. Germline V gene sequence: CDR1 SGHNT, CDR2 YENEEA. CDR3 sequence (DNA): TGTGCCAGCAGCTTAGACGAAGTCCGGGGAGGCAACTATGGCTACACCTTC. Amino acids: CASSLDEVRGGNYGYTF.

This clone came up once. The CDR3 DNA follows: TGTGCCAGCAGCCAACGTATTACAGGGGGCCAGAACACTGAAGCTTTCTTT. Amino acids: CASSQRITGGQNTEAFF. The chain combines TRBV3-1 (or the pseudogene TRBV3-2) with TRBJ1-1; 9 positions agree with TRBD1. V gave up 2 bases and J gave up 1 base; unmatched junction bases: 8. The CDR3 has 17 residues. In germline, CDR1 is LGHDT, CDR2 YNNKEL (reference sequence).

This clone was seen a few times. V gene TRBV14 combines with J gene TRBJ2-1, with TRBD2 as a possible D gene (6 bases). V dropped 4 bases and J dropped 12 bases, with 13 bases sitting between them. The germline V gene has CDR1 SGHDN and CDR2 FVKESK. The CDR3 is 12 residues long. This CDR3 is CASSPSSGVQFF. As DNA, the CDR3 is TGTGCCAGCAGCCCCTCCTCGGGGGTGCAGTTCTTC.

V gene TRBV11-2 combines with J gene TRBJ2-1; TRBD2 matches 9 bases. The V gene's germline CDR1 is SGHAT and CDR2 FQNNGV. This CDR3 has 16 amino acids. The ends lost 0 bases at V and 7 bases at J; junction bases unmatched: 7. The CDR3: CASSLDWRGGHNEQFF. Written as DNA, the CDR3 is TGTGCCAGCAGCTTAGATTGGCGGGGGGGCCATAATGAGCAGTTCTTC.

This clone was picked up one time. The rearrangement uses TRBV18 and TRBJ1-2; D not resolved. From germline, CDR1 is KGHSH and CDR2 LQKENI. The CDR3 sequence is 15 residues long. V was clipped by 3 bases and J by 7 bases, with 18 bases between them. In DNA form, the CDR3 reads TGTGCCAGCTCACCTTCCAGGCCTCAGCGGGGTGGCTACACCTTC. Protein sequence: CASSPSRPQRGGYTF.

This chain links TRBV7-9 with TRBJ2-3; D unclear. The CDR3 spans 13 residues. The V and J ends lost 1 base and 5 bases respectively, with 7 bases between them. Germline V gene lookup returns CDR1 SEHNR and CDR2 FQNEAQ (reference sequence). In DNA, the CDR3 is TGTGCCAGCAGCTTAGACTCAGGAGATACGCAGTATTTT. It specifies CASSLDSGDTQYF.

As for this clone: Sequence at one end of the junction differs from germline and may be a read error. CDR3 nucleotide sequence: TGTGCTAGCAGCTTAGCACAGGGGGCTGGAAACACCATATATTTT. Protein product: CASSLAQGAGNTIYF. The V call is TRBV7-7, the J call TRBJ1-3, with 8 bases matching TRBD1. The CDR3 covers 15 residues. Germline lookup yields CDR1 SSHAT and CDR2 FNYEAQ (reference sequence).

This clone was seen a handful of times. This chain uses TRBV6-5 with TRBJ1-1; the D is unclear. The CDR3 spans 14 residues. CDR1 is MNHEY, CDR2 SVGAGI, per germline. V shed 6 bases and J shed 3 bases, with 14 bases lying between them. The CDR3 DNA reads as TGTGCCAGCAGGGAGACTAACTGGGACACTGAAGCTTTCTTT. This codes for CASRETNWDTEAFF.

The chain carries TRBV9 and TRBJ2-7, with TRBD1 matching 8 bases. The ends lost 5 bases at V and 7 bases at J; junction bases unmatched: 17. Looked up from germline, CDR1 is SGDLS and CDR2 is YYNGEE. The CDR3 consists of 16 residues. This CDR3 reads CASSPHRVRGQEEQYF. CDR3 DNA sequence: TGTGCCAGCAGTCCCCATCGGGTCAGGGGGCAAGAGGAGCAGTACTTC. The full variable domain, in which reference TRBV9 and TRBJ2-7 provide the parts outside the CDR3, is DSGVTQTPKHLITATGQRVTLRCSPRSGDLSVYWYQQSLDQGLQFLIQYYNGEERAKGNILERFSAQQFPDLHSELNLSSLELGDSALYFCASSPHRVRGQEEQYFGPGTRLTVT.

The chain is built from TRBV6-5 and TRBJ1-3; no clear D gene. Trimming pared 7 bases from V and 2 bases from J, leaving 9 bases between. Germline-derived CDR1 and CDR2 are MNHEY and SVGAGI. The CDR3 extends over 13 amino acids. The CDR3 region is CASNGGTGNTIYF. The CDR3 bases are TGTGCCAGCAATGGAGGAACTGGAAACACCATATATTTT.

The chain has TRBV9 and TRBJ1-3; D not certain. Trimming removed 4 bases from V and 2 bases from J, with 10 bases in between. This CDR3 contains 14 residues. The germline V gene encodes CDR1 SGDLS and CDR2 YYNGEE. The CDR3 sequence is CASSLRSAGNTIYF. The CDR3 bases are TGTGCCAGCAGCCTCCGGAGCGCTGGAAACACCATATATTTT.

The genes are TRBV18 and TRBJ2-5, with TRBD2 as a possible D gene (6 bases). CDR3 length equals 15 residues. Deletions cut 4 bases from V and 2 bases from J, with 14 bases between. Germline CDR1 is KGHSH and CDR2 is LQKENI. The CDR3 region has the DNA TGTGCCAGCTCACGAACTTCCGGGACTCAAGAGACCCAGTACTTC. This sequence encodes CASSRTSGTQETQYF.

V and J are TRBV5-1 and TRBJ2-7, with unresolved D. Between the trimmed V and J ends, which lost 0 bases and 4 bases, there was a span of 11 bases. Looked up from germline, CDR1 is SGHRS and CDR2 is YFSETQ. CDR3 size: 14 residues. CDR3 region: CASSLEPGRYEQYF. CDR3 sequence (DNA): TGCGCCAGCAGCTTGGAACCAGGTCGGTACGAGCAGTACTTC.